This T cell receptor beta chain was found in a study of beta chain bispecific antibodies for T cell cancers. Background on the study: Healthy donor T cells cocultured with leukemia lines and bispecific antibodies. Surface TRBV12 (TRBV12-3) was on Jurkat, TRBV5-5 on HPB-ALL. Findings and caveats of the study: The leukemia cells, rather than normal T cells, gave most of the targeted TRBV signal.

Blood mononuclear cells were expanded for roughly 3 days using either OKT3 anti-CD3 antibody or CD3/CD28 beads. Culture medium contained IL-2 at 85 to 100 IU/ml and IL-7 at 4.5 to 6.5 ng/ml. Cocultures held around 5 x 10^4 normal T cells, around 5 x 10^4 targets, and bispecific antibody. V was pared by 0 bases and J by 3 bases, with 3 bases of the junction left unmatched. The CDR3 is 16 amino acids. CDR1 is KGHSH, CDR2 LQKENI, per germline. TCRdb called the 5' RACE reads again in MiXCR, with one record for every CDR3 protein. The table includes about 20,000 distinct CDR3 sequences, approximately 2.6% detected once. This clonotype occurred many times. What it recognizes is unknown.

The chain links TRBV18 to TRBJ2-7, with TRBD1 identical over 12 bases. The source is a human donor in good health. Some clones in this sample may be carry-over from other donors' samples. The sequenced sample consisted of healthy donor T cells cultured with leukemia cells. Here the CDR3 DNA reads TGTGCCAGCTCACCACCGGGACAGGGGGCCAGCTACGAGCAGTACTTC. It is translated as CASSPPGQGASYEQYF.